The 21 T cell receptor beta chains given below trace back to one sample, sequenced in a study of cytomegalovirus exposure and HLA in healthy donors. The PCR employed 60 Vbeta primers together with 13 Jbeta primers. Profiling relied on immunoSEQ multiplex PCR, and the TCRdb table lists in-frame clones only, not all of them. The repertoire holds 150,000 to 200,000 clones, with over 70% as singletons. Sequenced sample: PBMCs. The receptor set was obtained from a man aged 25-45 years in good health and CMV-seronegative.

With respect to this clone: Other nucleotide sequences from this sample produce the same CDR3. The DNA of the CDR3 is TGTGCCAGCAGCCAGGGAGGGGGAGGCTACACCTTC. It yields the protein CASSQGGGGYTF. This chain links TRBV7-3 with TRBJ1-2; TRBD1 is a possible D gene (6 bases). CDR3 size: 12 residues. The V gene's germline CDR1 is SGHTA and CDR2 FQGTGA. The germline V and J ends were trimmed by 5 bases and 8 bases, with 12 bases remaining between them.

The J gene is TRBJ2-5, the V gene TRBV6-5; a possible D gene is TRBD2 (7 bases). The CDR3 totals 15 residues. V shed 4 bases and J shed 4 bases, with 16 bases lying between them. Germline V gene data show CDR1 as MNHEY and CDR2 as SVGAGI. The CDR3 region has the DNA TGTGCCAGCAGTTGGTCGGGGGGCGGGGTAGAGACCCAGTACTTC. Translation: CASSWSGGGVETQYF.

The chain joins TRBV18 to TRBJ1-1; D may be TRBD1 (5 bases). The germline V and J ends were trimmed by 1 base and 4 bases, with 13 bases remaining between them. The V gene's germline CDR1 is KGHSH and CDR2 LQKENI. This CDR3 spans 15 amino acids. CDR3: CASSPRESGPTEAFF. CDR3 nucleotides: TGTGCCAGCTCACCACGGGAATCAGGGCCCACTGAAGCTTTCTTT.

The chain has TRBV7-3 and TRBJ2-1; 11 nucleotides line up with TRBD2. The CDR3 has 16 amino acids. Germline assignment: CDR1 SGHTA and CDR2 FQGTGA. V was clipped by 5 bases and J by 7 bases; unmatched bases: 10. The CDR3 region has the DNA TGTGCCAGCAGCGATACTAGCGGGAGAGTTGGAAATGAGCAGTTCTTC. Translating it yields CASSDTSGRVGNEQFF. Variable domain in full (rest from reference TRBV7-3 and TRBJ2-1): GAGVSQTPSNKVTEKGKYVELRCDPISGHTALYWYRQSLGQGPEFLIYFQGTGAADDSGLPNDRFFAVRPEGSVSTLKIQRTERGDSAVYLCASSDTSGRVGNEQFFGPGTRLTVL.

This chain joins TRBV19 and TRBJ1-5; D gene unclear. The germline CDR1 and CDR2 sequences are LNHDA and SQIVND (reference sequence). V was trimmed by 6 bases and J by 1 base, leaving 7 bases between them. The CDR3 runs 13 residues. CDR3 in amino acids: CASRTGSNQPQHF. CDR3 nucleotide sequence: TGTGCCAGTAGAACGGGAAGCAATCAGCCCCAGCATTTT.

The genes are TRBV9 and TRBJ1-1, with D tentatively TRBD1 (5 bases). CDR3 size: 18 residues. V lost 1 base, J lost 0 bases, and 19 bases lay in between. Germline CDR1 SGDLS, CDR2 YYNGEE. This CDR3 reads CASSVHKGRTTMNTEAFF. The CDR3 DNA reads as TGTGCCAGCAGCGTACACAAGGGACGGACTACTATGAACACTGAAGCTTTCTTT.

The chain combines TRBV29-1 with TRBJ2-1, with 8 bases matching TRBD1. The CDR3 sequence is 13 residues long. V gave up 5 bases and J gave up 4 bases; unmatched junction bases: 4. Per germline, CDR1 SQVTM and CDR2 ANQGSEA. As DNA, the CDR3 is TGCAGCGTTCGGGACAGGCTATACAATGAGCAGTTCTTC. This sequence encodes CSVRDRLYNEQFF.

This chain uses TRBV7-8 with TRBJ2-3; possibly TRBD2 for D (5 bases). The CDR3 has 12 residues. Trimming left V 5 bases short and J 6 bases short, with 9 bases between. The germline CDR1 and CDR2 sequences are SGHVS and FQNEAQ. CDR3 sequence: CASSPPGDTQYF. Written as DNA, the CDR3 is TGTGCCAGCAGCCCACCGGGGGATACGCAGTATTTT.

CDR3 in DNA: TGTGCCAGCAGCCAAGTGGCAGGCTCACGTCCCAAGCAGTACTTC. Its protein is CASSQVAGSRPKQYF. The chain combines TRBV14 with TRBJ2-7; D remains ambiguous. V shed 1 base and J shed 8 bases, with 18 bases lying between them. The CDR3 extends over 15 amino acids. Germline CDR1 is SGHDN and CDR2 is FVKESK. Filled out from reference TRBV14 and TRBJ2-7, the complete variable domain reads EAGVTQFPSHSVIEKGQTVTLRCDPISGHDNLYWYRRVMGKEIKFLLHFVKESKQDESGMPNNRFLAERTGGTYSTLKVQPAELEDSGVYFCASSQVAGSRPKQYFGPGTRLTVT.

The chain couples TRBV13 to TRBJ2-5; tentatively, D is TRBD2 (5 bases). Germline V gene sequence: CDR1 PRHDT, CDR2 FYEKMQ (reference sequence). Trimming removed 5 bases at V and 4 bases at J, with 14 bases between. This CDR3 region has 14 residues. The DNA of the CDR3 is TGTGCCAGCAGCGCCAGACTTGAGGGAGAGACCCAGTACTTC. Translation gives CASSARLEGETQYF.

V is TRBV18 and J is TRBJ2-1, with unresolved D. The V gene's germline CDR1 is KGHSH and CDR2 LQKENI. V was pared by 0 bases and J by 3 bases, with 18 bases between. There are 18 residues in the CDR3. The CDR3 nucleotides read TGTGCCAGCTCACCACCATACCATCCGACACCATTCTACAATGAGCAGTTCTTC. Protein: CASSPPYHPTPFYNEQFF.

The chain recombines TRBV5-6 with TRBJ2-3; 8 bases map to TRBD2. The V and J ends lost 1 base and 0 bases, in that order; junction bases with no gene match: 4. Germline V gene data show CDR1 as SGHDT and CDR2 as YYEEEE. CDR3 length: 16 residues. The CDR3 coding sequence is TGTGCCAGCAGCTTGTTAGCGGGATCTAGCACAGATACGCAGTATTTT. Residues: CASSLLAGSSTDTQYF.

Comment on this clone: The junction shows a germline mismatch at one end, possibly a read error. This chain joins TRBV5-1 and TRBJ2-5; the match to TRBD2 covers 14 bases. CDR3 length: 19 residues. Germline V lookup: CDR1 SGHRS, CDR2 YFSETQ. The CDR3: CAGSPSGTSGGPGVETQYF. CDR3 coding DNA: TGCGCCGGCAGCCCTTCCGGGACTAGCGGGGGCCCCGGGGTGGAGACCCAGTACTTC.

This clone showed up just a few times. This chain links TRBV6-5 with TRBJ1-1; TRBD1 is a possible D gene (6 bases). The V end lost 3 bases, the J end lost 5 bases, and 10 bases lay between the germline ends. Germline values: CDR1 MNHEY, CDR2 SVGAGI. The CDR3 runs to 13 residues. In nucleotides, the CDR3 is TGTGCCAGCAGTTATTACAGGGAGACTGAAGCTTTCTTT. Protein: CASSYYRETEAFF.

This clone was counted a few times. The gene calls are TRBV5-6 and TRBJ1-1, with D uncertain. The CDR3 has 15 amino acids. CDR1 and CDR2 (germline): SGHDT, YYEEEE. V was clipped by 0 bases and J by 4 bases, with 13 bases between them. CDR3 region: CASSLGPRRSTEAFF. The CDR3, as DNA: TGTGCCAGCAGCTTGGGGCCCAGAAGAAGCACTGAAGCTTTCTTT.

The J gene is TRBJ2-1, the V gene TRBV7-3; 9 nucleotides match TRBD2. CDR1 SGHTA and CDR2 FQGTGA come from the germline V gene. The ends lost 2 bases at V and 0 bases at J; junction bases unmatched: 5. CDR3 length: 17 residues. DNA of the CDR3: TGTGCCAGCAGCTTACAAGCGGGAGGACCCTCCTACAATGAGCAGTTCTTC. Residues: CASSLQAGGPSYNEQFF.

Details on this clone: An end of the junction differs from the germline gene, which may be a read error. The chain joins TRBV5-1 to TRBJ1-1; TRBD1 might be the D (5 bases). The CDR3 length is 13 residues. Per germline, CDR1 SGHRS and CDR2 YFSETQ. For the CDR3, the DNA is TGCGCCAGCAGTTTGGGGACTAACACTGAAGCTTTCTTT. This encodes CASSLGTNTEAFF.

V is TRBV30 and J is TRBJ1-2, with a tentative D call TRBD1 (5 bases). The germline CDR1 and CDR2 sequences are GTSNPN and SVGIG (reference sequence). The CDR3 runs 13 residues. V was clipped by 2 bases and J by 2 bases, with 9 bases between them. The CDR3 loop is CAWSTGGNYGYTF. The DNA of the CDR3 is TGTGCCTGGAGTACCGGGGGGAACTATGGCTACACCTTC.

This clone was counted only a few times. This chain links TRBV27 with TRBJ2-3; TRBD2 matches at 8 bases. CDR3 size: 15 residues. Losses at the gene ends were 6 bases for V and 7 bases for J; bases not matched to a gene: 12. Germline-derived CDR1 and CDR2 are MNHEY and SMNVEV (reference sequence). The CDR3 DNA sequence: TGTGCCAGCAGCCCAGCGGGAGCCCTCGGGTATACGCAGTATTTT. Translating it yields CASSPAGALGYTQYF.

This chain links TRBV9 with TRBJ2-4; 8 nucleotides line up with TRBD2. Losses at the gene ends were 4 bases for V and 7 bases for J; bases not matched to a gene: 10. Looked up from germline, CDR1 is SGDLS and CDR2 is YYNGEE. This CDR3 is 15 amino acids long. CDR3 DNA sequence: TGTGCCAGCAGCTCTTCGGGGGGGCGTGATAACATTCAGTACTTC. This codes for CASSSSGGRDNIQYF.

The genes are TRBV7-2 and TRBJ2-7, with TRBD1 as a possible D gene (5 bases). The CDR3 spans 14 residues. Germline CDR1 SGHTA, CDR2 FQGNSA. V gave up 5 bases and J gave up 3 bases, with 14 bases separating them. CDR3 in amino acids: CASSPRRGYYEQYF. CDR3 DNA: TGTGCCAGCAGCCCTCGAAGGGGCTACTACGAGCAGTACTTC.